This T cell receptor (beta chain) was observed in a study of blood T cell repertoires in COVID-19. The CDR3 consists of 17 residues. CDR1 MGHRA and CDR2 YSYEKL come from the germline V gene. The V gene end was trimmed by 4 bases and the J gene end by 6 bases; junction bases not matched to a gene: 11. This clone occurred a few times. The method was immunoSEQ multiplex PCR; TCRdb's version includes in-frame clones alone and lacks a portion of them. Of about 89,000 clones listed, about 77% are singletons. The chain couples TRBV4-1 to TRBJ2-1; TRBD1 aligns across 11 bases. The sample comprised peripheral blood. The TCR was taken from a man aged 65 to 85 with COVID-19, enrolled during active disease. The CDR3 bases are TGCGCCAGCAGCCTCTACAGGACAGGGGGCTCGGGCAATGAGCAGTTCTTC. It translates to CASSLYRTGGSGNEQFF.